These 23 T cell receptor beta chains originate from one sample sequenced in a study of T cells in Graves' hyperthyroidism and ophthalmopathy. TCR beta CDR3 regions were amplified from RNA. Primed by the HTBI set, a first-round RT-PCR was run on the TCR CDR3. TCRdb re-called the multiplex PCR reads through MiXCR, storing one row per CDR3 protein. The data show about 380,000 distinct CDR3 sequences, roughly 14% seen once. Sequenced material: blood. The source of these receptors is a woman aged 25 to 39 with Graves' ophthalmopathy.

This clonotype was detected many times. The chain has TRBV27 and TRBJ2-7; D not certain. Trimming took off 2 bases at V and 0 bases at J, with 8 bases between the two ends. CDR1 is MNHEY, CDR2 SMNVEV, per germline (reference sequence). The CDR3 has 14 residues. CDR3: CASSLQSSSYEQYF. Written as DNA, the CDR3 is TGTGCCAGCAGTTTACAAAGTAGCTCCTACGAGCAGTACTTC.

The chain recombines TRBV24-1 with TRBJ2-2; 10 nucleotides line up with TRBD1. The V gene end was trimmed by 8 bases and the J gene end by 9 bases; junction bases not matched to a gene: 11. This CDR3 has 15 residues. From germline, CDR1 is KGHDR and CDR2 SFDVKD. CDR3 amino acids: CATMDRDRGTRELFF. The CDR3 bases are TGTGCCACCATGGACCGGGACAGGGGAACGAGGGAGCTGTTTTTT.

This clonotype has a handful of counts. The genes are TRBV19 and TRBJ1-1; D unclear. The CDR3 is 13 residues long. The ends were cut back, 6 bases at V and 5 bases at J, with 13 bases in the middle. CDR1 and CDR2 (germline): LNHDA, SQIVND (reference sequence). CDR3 protein: CASSPTTWTEAFF. In DNA, the CDR3 is TGTGCCAGTAGCCCCACAACTTGGACTGAAGCTTTCTTT.

This clonotype occurred many times. The gene calls are TRBV27 and TRBJ1-1; D call uncertain. The CDR3 has 13 amino acids. Per the germline V gene, CDR1 is MNHEY and CDR2 is SMNVEV (reference sequence). Trimming took off 3 bases at V and 2 bases at J, with 7 bases between the two ends. CDR3 residues: CASSFVPNTEAFF. For the CDR3, the DNA is TGTGCCAGCAGTTTTGTCCCTAACACTGAAGCTTTCTTT.

This clonotype was seen only a few times. This chain links TRBV10-3 with TRBJ1-6; the match to TRBD1 covers 7 bases. The V gene end was trimmed by 10 bases and the J gene end by 6 bases; junction bases not matched to a gene: 6. The CDR3 extends over 13 amino acids. Germline CDR1 is ENHRY and CDR2 is SYGVKD. The CDR3 region has the DNA TGTGCCAGCGCCCAGGGGGGTAATTCACCCCTCCACTTT. It codes for CASAQGGNSPLHF.

This clonotype was picked up many times. This rearrangement joins TRBV30 to TRBJ2-7, with 10 bases aligning to TRBD1. The junction had 7 bases not matched to a gene; V was cut back by 3 bases and J by 5 bases. The CDR3 extends over 14 amino acids. The V gene's germline CDR1 is GTSNPN and CDR2 SVGIG (reference sequence). The chain's CDR3 is CAWRRPGQGHEQYF. CDR3 DNA sequence: TGTGCCTGGAGGCGGCCGGGACAGGGGCACGAGCAGTACTTC.

CDR3 sequence: CASSIFQASEQYF. The CDR3 bases are TGTGCCAGTAGTATTTTCCAGGCATCCGAGCAGTACTTC. The V call is TRBV19, the J call TRBJ2-7; D uncertain. Per germline, CDR1 LNHDA and CDR2 SQIVND (reference sequence). V dropped 3 bases and J dropped 6 bases, with 12 bases sitting between them. The CDR3 length is 13 residues.

The chain couples TRBV5-1 to TRBJ2-7; 11 bases align to TRBD2. The CDR3 length is 22 residues. CDR1 and CDR2 (germline): SGHRS, YFSETQ. Trimming took 4 bases from V and 6 from J; bases not matched to a gene: 30. The CDR3: CASSLPAGVPSTSGDFLFEQYF. CDR3 DNA: TGCGCCAGCAGCCTCCCGGCGGGGGTCCCTTCGACTAGCGGGGATTTCCTCTTCGAGCAGTACTTC.

The chain carries TRBV30 and TRBJ1-6, with D hard to call. The CDR3 runs 14 residues. Germline CDR1 reads GTSNPN; CDR2 reads SVGIG (reference sequence). The ends were cut back, 3 bases at V and 7 bases at J, with 13 bases in the middle. The CDR3 spells CAWSPTGENSPLHF. The CDR3, as DNA: TGTGCCTGGAGCCCAACCGGGGAGAATTCACCCCTCCACTTT.

There are many counts of this clonotype. DNA of the CDR3: TGTGCCAGCAGTGAAAATGATTGGGACAGGGCGGCACAAGAGACCCAGTACTTC. It yields the protein CASSENDWDRAAQETQYF. The V and J genes are TRBV6-1 and TRBJ2-5, with 9 nucleotides matching TRBD1. Trimming took 2 bases from V and 2 from J; bases not matched to a gene: 12. CDR3 length equals 18 residues. Germline lookup yields CDR1 MNHNS and CDR2 SASEGT.

This clonotype was detected many times. The chain carries TRBV30 and TRBJ2-7, with 7 bases that match TRBD1. V lost 1 base to trimming and J lost 5 bases; unmatched junction nucleotides: 11. CDR1 GTSNPN and CDR2 SVGIG come from the germline V gene (reference sequence). The CDR3 contains 15 residues. CDR3 loop: CAWSGSGRGIHEQYF. The CDR3 DNA is TGTGCCTGGAGTGGATCGGGCAGGGGGATCCACGAGCAGTACTTC. Combining the CDR3 with reference TRBV30 and TRBJ2-7 gives the whole variable domain SQTIHQWPATLVQPVGSPLSLECTVEGTSNPNLYWYRQAAGRGLQLLFYSVGIGQISSEVPQNLSASRPQDRQFILSSKKLLLSDSGFYLCAWSGSGRGIHEQYFGPGTRLTVT.

About this clonotype itself: An end of the junction differs from the germline gene, which may be a read error. The gene calls are TRBV5-1 and TRBJ2-2; perhaps TRBD1 as D (6 bases). Germline CDR1 is SGHRS and CDR2 is YFSETQ. This CDR3 comprises 15 residues. CDR3 nucleotide sequence: TGCACCAGCAGCTTGGATCAGGGGTCCCCCGGGGAGCTGTTTTTT. This codes for CTSSLDQGSPGELFF.

This clonotype was counted ten times or more. The V call is TRBV18, the J call TRBJ2-7; D is tentatively TRBD1 or TRBD2 (5 bases each). Germline values: CDR1 KGHSH, CDR2 LQKENI. The CDR3 spans 12 residues. Trimming took 7 bases from V and 7 from J, leaving 14 bases between them. The CDR3 sequence is CASFRETREQYF. In DNA form, the CDR3 reads TGTGCCAGCTTCAGGGAGACGAGAGAGCAGTACTTC.

This clonotype was detected many times. The chain links TRBV12-5 to TRBJ1-4; perhaps TRBD1 as D (6 bases). The CDR3 length is 16 residues. V lost 10 bases to trimming and J lost 6 bases, with 24 bases between them. Germline V gives CDR1 LGHNT, CDR2 FRNRAP. The CDR3 loop is CAIGTNNRAQDEKLFF. The CDR3 region has the DNA TGTGCTATCGGGACCAATAACAGGGCTCAGGATGAAAAACTGTTTTTT.

On this clonotype itself: Given a much more abundant clone one base away, this may be a read error. This rearrangement joins TRBV2 to TRBJ1-4; D is uncertain. V was pared by 10 bases and J by 5 bases, with 14 bases between. The CDR3 consists of 13 residues. Germline V gives CDR1 SNHLY, CDR2 FYNNEI. CDR3 region: CAITAPGNEKLFF. The DNA for the CDR3 is TGTGCCATCACGGCGCCCGGAAATGAAAAACTGTTTTTT. Full variable domain (outside the CDR3, taken from reference TRBV2 and TRBJ1-4): EPEVTQTPSHQVTQMGQEVILRCVPISNHLYFYWYRQILGQKVEFLVSFYNNEISEKSEIFDDQFSVERPDGSNFTLKIRSTKLEDSAMYFCAITAPGNEKLFFGSGTQLSVL.

The table lists this clonotype with many counts. This sequence joins TRBV4-2 and TRBJ2-7, with 10 positions matching TRBD1. The trim removed 4 bases at V and 7 bases at J, leaving 10 bases unmatched. Per the germline V gene, CDR1 is LGHNA and CDR2 is YNFKEQ. The CDR3 contains 15 residues. CDR3 DNA: TGTGCCAGCAGCCTGTACGGACAGGGGGATCGGGAGCAGTACTTC. Translation: CASSLYGQGDREQYF.

This clonotype appeared many times. The V and J genes are TRBV7-2 and TRBJ1-5, with D tentatively TRBD1 (6 bases). The CDR3 has 13 residues. With 2 bases removed from V and 7 bases from J, the gap between germline ends came to 9 bases. Per germline, CDR1 SGHTA and CDR2 FQGNSA. DNA of the CDR3: TGTGCCAGCAGCTTACAGGGGACACAGCCCCAGCATTTT. Its translation is CASSLQGTQPQHF.

V is TRBV2 and J is TRBJ1-2; a weak D match, TRBD1 (5 bases). Germline values: CDR1 SNHLY, CDR2 FYNNEI. This CDR3 has 15 amino acids. Trimming shortened V by 2 bases and J by 6 bases, and 16 bases separated the two germline ends. The CDR3 loop is CASSESVAGKNGYTF. The CDR3 region has the DNA TGTGCCAGCAGTGAAAGTGTAGCAGGGAAAAATGGCTACACCTTC.

A note on this clonotype: Just one base apart from a much larger clone, this may be a read error. This chain joins TRBV24-1 and TRBJ2-1; a possible D gene is TRBD1 (5 bases). The CDR3 is 15 residues long. Germline V gene sequence: CDR1 KGHDR, CDR2 SFDVKD. The chain's CDR3 is CATSDPQVIYNEQIF. The DNA for the CDR3 is TGTGCCACCAGTGATCCACAGGTGATCTACAATGAGCAGATCTTC.

This clonotype was counted between two and nine times. The gene calls are TRBV5-6 and TRBJ1-4, with a possible D match to TRBD1 (5 bases). V dropped 4 bases and J dropped 3 bases, with 13 bases sitting between them. The CDR3 loop spans 15 amino acids. The germline CDR1 and CDR2 sequences are SGHDT and YYEEEE. The CDR3: CASSLQGFANEKLFF. The CDR3 DNA follows: TGTGCCAGCAGCCTCCAGGGTTTTGCTAATGAAAAACTGTTTTTT.

Only a few counts were recorded for this clonotype. V gene TRBV4-1 combines with J gene TRBJ1-4; TRBD1 might be the D (5 bases). Looked up from germline, CDR1 is MGHRA and CDR2 is YSYEKL. V lost 1 base, J lost 3 bases, and 9 bases lay in between. This CDR3 has 15 amino acids. CDR3 DNA: TGCGCCAGCAGCCAAGGGGGGGATCCTAATGAAAAACTGTTTTTT. Its translation: CASSQGGDPNEKLFF.

As to this clonotype: A read error is possible here, since a much larger clone lies one base away. This chain uses TRBV7-9 with TRBJ2-5, with a possible D match to TRBD2 (6 bases). Per germline, CDR1 SEHNR and CDR2 FQNEAQ (reference sequence). The CDR3 is made up of 16 amino acids. The chain's CDR3 is CASSSVERDSQETRYF. The CDR3 DNA is TGTGCCAGCAGCTCAGTCGAGAGGGACTCTCAAGAGACCCGGTACTTC.

At least ten counts were recorded for this clonotype. The chain combines TRBV6-1 with TRBJ1-1; tentatively, D is TRBD1 (6 bases). CDR1 and CDR2 from the germline V gene are MNHNS and SASEGT. This CDR3 region has 14 residues. The V and J ends lost 5 bases and 1 base respectively, with 11 bases between them. The CDR3 loop reads CASSYLQGNTEAFF. For the CDR3, the DNA is TGTGCCAGCAGTTACCTACAGGGGAACACTGAAGCTTTCTTT.